Each of the 14 T cell receptor beta chains below was sequenced from the same sample in a study of blood T cell repertoires in COVID-19 (TCRdb year 2020). The protocol used for the library was the immunoSEQ multiplex PCR assay. This immuneACCESS table, as held by TCRdb, lists in-frame sequences with V and J called but not all clones. Of the missing ones, under half trace to an unresolved V gene in checked studies; the others have no known cause. This sample lists over 60,000 clones; roughly 87% were detected once. Less than 5.5% of the sample lies in the top ten. Sequenced input: peripheral blood. The receptors come from a woman aged 45-60 years with active COVID-19.

This clone has a single count. The CDR3 spells CASSLASSFTGELFF. The CDR3, as DNA: TGTGCCAGCAGCTTGGCCAGTTCCTTCACCGGGGAGCTGTTTTTT. The chain carries TRBV5-6 and TRBJ2-2; no clear D gene. CDR3 size: 15 residues. Germline CDR1 is SGHDT and CDR2 is YYEEEE. V lost 0 bases and J lost 4, with 10 bases in between.

The chain employs TRBV27 and TRBJ1-1; no clear D. V was pared by 2 bases and J by 3 bases, with 16 bases between. Germline V gives CDR1 MNHEY, CDR2 SMNVEV (reference sequence). The CDR3 has 16 residues. CDR3 protein: CASSLEVNLRYTEAFF. The CDR3 DNA follows: TGTGCCAGCAGTTTAGAGGTTAATCTACGCTACACTGAAGCTTTCTTT.

This chain connects TRBV11-1 to TRBJ2-2, with D uncertain. The V gene lost 2 bases and the J gene lost 4 bases, with 5 bases spanning the gap. The CDR3 consists of 13 residues. Germline V gene lookup returns CDR1 SGHAT and CDR2 FQDESV (reference sequence). CDR3 sequence (DNA): TGTGCCAGCAGCTTAACAGCCACCGGGGAGCTGTTTTTT. Its translation is CASSLTATGELFF.

The chain uses TRBV30 and TRBJ1-1; possible D gene TRBD1, 6 bases. Germline CDR1 reads GTSNPN; CDR2 reads SVGIG (reference sequence). The CDR3 has 15 residues. Trimming cost V 2 bases and J 1 base, with 14 bases left between them. The CDR3 DNA reads TGTGCCTGGAGTATAAAAGACAGGTCGAACACTGAAGCTTTCTTT. Its translation is CAWSIKDRSNTEAFF.

The gene calls are TRBV11-3 and TRBJ2-1, with 11 bases aligning to TRBD1. From germline, CDR1 is SGHNT and CDR2 YENEEA. V gave up 4 bases and J gave up 6 bases; unmatched junction bases: 5. There are 15 residues in the CDR3. The CDR3 here is CASSSGQGAVNEQFF. CDR3 sequence (DNA): TGTGCCAGCAGCTCCGGACAGGGGGCGGTCAATGAGCAGTTCTTC. The full variable domain, in which reference TRBV11-3 and TRBJ2-1 provide the parts outside the CDR3, is EAGVVQSPRYKIIEKKQPVAFWCNPISGHNTLYWYLQNLGQGPELLIRYENEEAVDDSQLPKDRFSAERLKGVDSTLKIQPAELGDSAVYLCASSSGQGAVNEQFFGPGTRLTVL.

The rearrangement uses TRBV5-1 and TRBJ2-7; D not resolved. CDR3 length equals 13 residues. Between the trimmed V and J ends, which lost 0 bases and 3 bases, there was a span of 7 bases. Looked up from germline, CDR1 is SGHRS and CDR2 is YFSETQ. The CDR3: CASSLVPNYEQYF. CDR3 DNA sequence: TGCGCCAGCAGCTTGGTCCCAAACTACGAGCAGTACTTC.

This chain links TRBV2 with TRBJ1-1; D uncertain. Deletions cut 6 bases from V and 6 bases from J, with 8 bases between. The CDR3 sequence is 11 residues long. Germline V CDR1 and CDR2: SNHLY, FYNNEI. DNA of the CDR3: TGTGCCAGCAGATTGAGGGCTGAAGCTTTCTTT. It encodes CASRLRAEAFF.

The chain links TRBV3-1 (or the pseudogene TRBV3-2) to TRBJ2-1, with 7 positions matching TRBD2. The CDR3 is 16 residues long. Germline CDR1 LGHDT, CDR2 YNNKEL (reference sequence). J was trimmed by 7 bases and V by 4 bases; bases with no gene match: 13. CDR3 loop: CASSPRGGRAINEQFF. The CDR3 nucleotides are TGTGCCAGCAGCCCCCGTGGGGGGAGGGCCATTAATGAGCAGTTCTTC.

This clone showed up just once. This chain links TRBV4-1 with TRBJ2-5; D possibly corresponds to TRBD1 (6 bases). V lost 6 bases and J lost 4, with 12 bases in between. Germline V gene lookup returns CDR1 MGHRA and CDR2 YSYEKL. The CDR3 sequence is 13 residues long. CDR3 protein: CASRPVGGETQYF. CDR3 in DNA: TGCGCCAGCAGACCCGTAGGGGGAGAGACCCAGTACTTC.

This clone appeared once. The chain links TRBV2 to TRBJ2-7; 10 bases match TRBD2. V gave up 2 bases and J gave up 7 bases; unmatched junction bases: 5. CDR3 length equals 14 residues. Germline V gene data show CDR1 as SNHLY and CDR2 as FYNNEI. The CDR3 nucleotides are TGTGCCAGCAGTGAACCTAGCGGGAGTAAAGAGCAGTACTTC. Its translation: CASSEPSGSKEQYF.

The chain links TRBV14 to TRBJ1-5; 11 bases agree with TRBD1. The CDR3 covers 18 residues. V lost 3 bases, J lost 4 bases, and 11 bases stayed unmatched. In germline, CDR1 is SGHDN, CDR2 FVKESK. The CDR3 sequence is CASSHRPRDRGGNQPQHF. The DNA of the CDR3 is TGTGCCAGCAGCCATAGGCCGCGGGACAGGGGGGGGAATCAGCCCCAGCATTTT.

The rearrangement joins TRBV27 to TRBJ2-1; D is ambiguous. Germline loops: CDR1 MNHEY, CDR2 SMNVEV (reference sequence). V was shortened by 4 bases and J by 6 bases, with 7 bases between the two germline ends. CDR3 length: 12 amino acids. The CDR3 reads CASSSPGNEQFF. The CDR3 DNA reads as TGTGCCAGCAGTTCCCCCGGCAATGAGCAGTTCTTC.

J is TRBJ2-7 and V is TRBV5-1; 10 bases line up with TRBD2. Germline loops: CDR1 SGHRS, CDR2 YFSETQ. This CDR3 is built from 14 residues. With V trimmed by 1 base and J by 3 bases, 1 base remained unmatched. The CDR3 DNA reads TGCGCCAGCAGCTTGACTAGCGGGGACTACGAGCAGTACTTC. This gives the protein CASSLTSGDYEQYF. The full variable domain, completed using reference TRBV5-1 and TRBJ2-7, is KAGVTQTPRYLIKTRGQQVTLSCSPISGHRSVSWYQQTPGQGLQFLFEYFSETQRNKGNFPGRFSGRQFSNSRSEMNVSTLELGDSALYLCASSLTSGDYEQYFGPGTRLTVT.

This clone was detected once. This chain uses TRBV4-2 with TRBJ1-1; no definite D call. Germline V CDR1 and CDR2: LGHNA, YNFKEQ. This CDR3 spans 12 amino acids. V was shortened by 2 bases and J by 2 bases, with 3 bases between the two germline ends. CDR3 bases: TGTGCCAGCAGCCAACTCAACACTGAAGCTTTCTTT. Amino acid sequence: CASSQLNTEAFF.